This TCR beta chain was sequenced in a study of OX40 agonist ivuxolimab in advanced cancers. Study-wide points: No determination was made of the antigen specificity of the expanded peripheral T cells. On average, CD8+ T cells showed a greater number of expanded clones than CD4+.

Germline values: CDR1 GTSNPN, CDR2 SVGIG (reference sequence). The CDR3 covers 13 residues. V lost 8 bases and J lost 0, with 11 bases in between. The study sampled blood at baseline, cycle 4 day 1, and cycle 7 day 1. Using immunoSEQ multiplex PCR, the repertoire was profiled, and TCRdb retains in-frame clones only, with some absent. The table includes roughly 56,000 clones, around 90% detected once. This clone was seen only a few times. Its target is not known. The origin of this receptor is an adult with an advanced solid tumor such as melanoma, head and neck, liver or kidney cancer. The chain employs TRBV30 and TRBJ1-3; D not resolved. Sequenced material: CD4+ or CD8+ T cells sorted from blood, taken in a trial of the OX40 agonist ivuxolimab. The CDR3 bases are TGTGCCGGGTCAGGAGTCTCTGGAAACACCATATATTTT. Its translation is CAGSGVSGNTIYF. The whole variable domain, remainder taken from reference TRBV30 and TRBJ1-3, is SQTIHQWPATLVQPVGSPLSLECTVEGTSNPNLYWYRQAAGRGLQLLFYSVGIGQISSEVPQNLSASRPQDRQFILSSKKLLLSDSGFYLCAGSGVSGNTIYFGEGSWLTVV.